These 23 T cell receptor beta chains were all obtained from the same sample, sequenced in a study of blood T cell repertoires in COVID-19. The assay was immunoSEQ multiplex PCR, and TCRdb's table has in-frame clones only and misses some. This sample has 140,000 or so clones, with 80% found just once. The material sequenced was peripheral blood. The receptors stem from a man between 65 and 80 years old who had recovered from COVID-19.

V gene TRBV27 combines with J gene TRBJ2-6; 9 bases align to TRBD1. Germline V gene data show CDR1 as MNHEY and CDR2 as SMNVEV (reference sequence). This CDR3 has 16 residues. V was clipped by 5 bases and J by 4 bases; unmatched bases: 6. In nucleotides, the CDR3 is TGTGCCAGCAGTAAACAGGGGGCAACCGGGGCCAACGTCCTGACTTTC. It is translated as CASSKQGATGANVLTF.

The chain recombines TRBV5-4 with TRBJ2-7; tentative D call: TRBD1 (6 bases). The germline V gene has CDR1 SGHNT and CDR2 YYREEE (reference sequence). The CDR3 totals 15 residues. V was cut by 1 base and J by 1 base, with 12 bases left in between. The CDR3 spells CASSLFRGASYEQYF. The DNA of the CDR3 is TGTGCCAGCAGCTTGTTCAGGGGAGCGTCCTACGAGCAGTACTTC.

The chain is built from TRBV11-2 and TRBJ2-7; maybe TRBD2 (6 bases). Per the germline V gene, CDR1 is SGHAT and CDR2 is FQNNGV. The V and J ends lost 1 base and 7 bases respectively, with 14 bases between them. The CDR3 runs 14 residues. CDR3 in DNA: TGTGCCAGCAGCTTAGGGGGACTCCTTTGGGAGCAGTACTTC. Amino acids: CASSLGGLLWEQYF.

The chain combines TRBV2 with TRBJ2-1; D not certain. CDR1 and CDR2 (germline): SNHLY, FYNNEI. This CDR3 spans 15 amino acids. Trimming left V 7 bases short and J 12 bases short, with 25 bases between. As DNA, the CDR3 is TGTGCCAGCACTTTGCCCGGTTCCCCTACTGGTGGGCAGTTCTTC. As protein: CASTLPGSPTGGQFF.

The gene calls are TRBV15 and TRBJ1-4; no definite D call. The CDR3 is 16 residues long. V was shortened by 0 bases and J by 3 bases, with 11 bases between the two germline ends. Germline V gives CDR1 LNHNV, CDR2 YYDKDF (reference sequence). DNA of the CDR3: TGTGCCACCAGCAGAGATCCCGGGTCCGCTAATGAAAAACTGTTTTTT. It codes for CATSRDPGSANEKLFF. The whole variable domain, filled in from reference TRBV15 and TRBJ1-4, reads DAMVIQNPRYQVTQFGKPVTLSCSQTLNHNVMYWYQQKSSQAPKLLFHYYDKDFNNEADTPDNFQSRRPNTSFCFLDIRSPGLGDTAMYLCATSRDPGSANEKLFFGSGTQLSVL.

This clone has just one count. The chain combines TRBV30 with TRBJ1-2, with a tentative D call TRBD1 (6 bases). The germline gives CDR1 GTSNPN, CDR2 SVGIG (reference sequence). Trimming shortened V by 7 bases and J by 1 base, and 22 bases separated the two germline ends. This CDR3 contains 16 residues. The DNA for the CDR3 is TGTGCCTCCGACTTGCCGTCAGGGGCCCTTAACTATGGCTACACCTTC. Translated: CASDLPSGALNYGYTF.

The chain combines TRBV20-1 with TRBJ1-1; possible D gene TRBD1, 5 bases. The CDR3 totals 15 residues. The germline V gene has CDR1 DFQATT and CDR2 SNEGSKA (reference sequence). V dropped 3 bases and J dropped 8 bases, with 22 bases sitting between them. CDR3 region: CSASFGGWGTREAFF. The CDR3 DNA follows: TGCAGTGCTAGTTTCGGGGGATGGGGGACTAGAGAAGCTTTCTTT.

This chain uses TRBV27 with TRBJ2-7; 11 nucleotides match TRBD2. The junction had 7 bases not matched to a gene; V was cut back by 5 bases and J by 1 base. This CDR3 has 16 residues. CDR1 and CDR2 from the germline V gene are MNHEY and SMNVEV (reference sequence). CDR3 coding DNA: TGTGCCAGCAGTACCTGGACTAGCGGGTCATCCTACGAGCAGTACTTC. Residues: CASSTWTSGSSYEQYF.

The genes are TRBV10-3 and TRBJ1-3; D might be TRBD1 (5 bases). The length of the CDR3 is 14 residues. Germline-derived CDR1 and CDR2 are ENHRY and SYGVKD. V shed 0 bases and J shed 4 bases, with 7 bases lying between them. CDR3 DNA sequence: TGTGCCATCAGTGAGTCCAGGGAAGGAAACACCATATATTTT. Translated: CAISESREGNTIYF.

The table lists this clone with a few counts. The V call is TRBV10-3, the J call TRBJ2-5; TRBD1 is a possible D gene (5 bases). Germline V lookup: CDR1 ENHRY, CDR2 SYGVKD. Deletions cut 6 bases from V and 0 bases from J, with 11 bases between. The CDR3 is 14 amino acids. In nucleotides, the CDR3 is TGTGCCATCAGGGCAGGGAACCACCAAGAGACCCAGTACTTC. Protein: CAIRAGNHQETQYF.

This clone was detected a few times. The chain joins TRBV15 to TRBJ2-6; D gene uncertain. The CDR3 totals 17 residues. V lost 7 bases and J lost 0, with 16 bases in between. CDR1 is LNHNV, CDR2 YYDKDF, per germline (reference sequence). CDR3 sequence (DNA): TGTGCCACCACCTATTCGTTGTCGGGCTCTGGGGCCAACGTCCTGACTTTC. It encodes CATTYSLSGSGANVLTF.

The rearrangement uses TRBV10-1 and TRBJ2-2, with 8 bases fitting TRBD2. The germline V gene has CDR1 WNHNN and CDR2 SYGVQD (reference sequence). CDR3 length: 14 amino acids. The trim removed 2 bases at V and 8 bases at J, leaving 4 bases unmatched. CDR3 sequence (DNA): TGCGCCAGCAGTGAGAGTCTAGCGGGTGGGGAGCTGTTTTTT. This gives the protein CASSESLAGGELFF.

The chain uses TRBV5-1 and TRBJ1-5, with 9 bases identical to TRBD1. Germline CDR1 and CDR2: SGHRS and YFSETQ. CDR3 length: 15 residues. The trim removed 0 bases at V and 4 bases at J, leaving 2 bases unmatched. The CDR3 nucleotides are TGCGCCAGCAGCTTGGGAGACAGGGGGAATCAGCCCCAGCATTTT. This encodes CASSLGDRGNQPQHF.

The rearrangement joins TRBV5-8 to TRBJ2-1, with 11 bases matching TRBD2. CDR1 SGHTS and CDR2 YDEGEE come from the germline V gene. This CDR3 has 16 residues. After removal of 5 bases from V and 4 bases from J, the junction contained 8 bases not matched to a gene. This chain's CDR3 is CASRTPGLAVYNEQFF. The CDR3, as DNA: TGTGCCAGCAGGACACCGGGACTAGCGGTATACAATGAGCAGTTCTTC.

The V call is TRBV6-6, the J call TRBJ1-2; D remains unclear. The CDR3 covers 13 residues. V was cut by 0 bases and J by 8 bases, with 10 bases left in between. Germline loops: CDR1 MNHNY, CDR2 SVGAGI (reference sequence). CDR3 sequence: CASSYSGVEGYTF. In DNA, the CDR3 is TGTGCCAGCAGTTACTCGGGCGTCGAGGGCTACACCTTC.

This chain links TRBV15 with TRBJ2-7; weak D call: TRBD1 (6 bases). Germline V CDR1 and CDR2: LNHNV, YYDKDF (reference sequence). Trimming stripped 0 bases from V and 3 bases from J, with 12 bases between. This CDR3 has 15 residues. In DNA form, the CDR3 reads TGTGCCACCAGCAGAGAGGGGGCGGCACACTACGAGCAGTACTTC. Translating gives CATSREGAAHYEQYF.

The chain recombines TRBV5-4 with TRBJ2-5, with TRBD1 identical over 10 bases. Losses at the gene ends were 4 bases for V and 3 bases for J; bases not matched to a gene: 6. The CDR3 contains 15 residues. CDR1 is SGHNT, CDR2 YYREEE, per germline (reference sequence). The CDR3 protein is CASSQKTGGEETQYF. The CDR3 DNA follows: TGTGCCAGCAGCCAAAAGACAGGGGGCGAAGAGACCCAGTACTTC.

This chain uses TRBV12-5 with TRBJ2-1; 10 bases fit TRBD2. The length of the CDR3 is 18 residues. Germline CDR1 is LGHNT and CDR2 is FRNRAP. J lost 3 bases, V lost 0 bases, and 8 bases had no gene match. The CDR3: CASGLVGSGRPNYNEQFF. The CDR3 nucleotides read TGTGCTAGTGGTTTGGTAGGTAGCGGGAGGCCCAACTACAATGAGCAGTTCTTC.

This chain uses TRBV3-1 (or the pseudogene TRBV3-2) with TRBJ2-7, with TRBD2 matching over 11 bases. The CDR3 loop spans 16 amino acids. CDR1 LGHDT and CDR2 YNNKEL come from the germline V gene (reference sequence). V gave up 4 bases and J gave up 7 bases; unmatched junction bases: 12. This chain's CDR3 is CASSRDSGRASGEQYF. CDR3 DNA: TGTGCCAGCAGCCGGGATAGCGGGAGGGCCTCGGGTGAGCAGTACTTC.

The chain links TRBV19 to TRBJ2-3, with 8 bases that match TRBD1. CDR1 LNHDA and CDR2 SQIVND come from the germline V gene (reference sequence). V dropped 11 bases and J dropped 2; count of bases not matched to a gene: 6. The CDR3 is 13 amino acids. This chain's CDR3 is CASKDRDTDTQYF. The CDR3 coding sequence is TGTGCCTCGAAGGACAGGGACACAGATACGCAGTATTTT.

This chain connects TRBV2 to TRBJ1-3; 7 nucleotides align to TRBD1. The length of the CDR3 is 15 residues. Germline values: CDR1 SNHLY, CDR2 FYNNEI. Trimming removed 7 bases from V and 4 bases from J; junction bases left unmatched: 10. As DNA, the CDR3 is TGTGCCAGCACCTTAACAGGGGCAGTAGGAAACACCATATATTTT. It specifies CASTLTGAVGNTIYF.

V gene TRBV5-1 combines with J gene TRBJ2-3; TRBD2 matches at 12 bases. After removal of 0 bases from V and 1 base from J, the junction contained 0 bases not matched to a gene. This CDR3 is built from 16 residues. CDR1 is SGHRS, CDR2 YFSETQ, per germline. The CDR3, as DNA: TGCGCCAGCAGCTTGGGGACTAGCGGGGGCACAGATACGCAGTATTTT. Translation: CASSLGTSGGTDTQYF.

This clone was found a few times. The chain has TRBV4-1 and TRBJ2-1, with 8 bases identical to TRBD2. The germline V gene has CDR1 MGHRA and CDR2 YSYEKL. The V segment lost 2 bases and the J segment 4 bases; nucleotides outside the gene matches: 4. This CDR3 is built from 15 residues. The CDR3 sequence is CASSQIAGGYNEQFF. The CDR3, as DNA: TGCGCCAGCAGCCAAATTGCGGGAGGATACAATGAGCAGTTCTTC.